The sequence of this T cell receptor (beta chain) was determined in a study of metastatic and nonmetastatic thyroid tumors. Every patient underwent thyroid surgery untreated. TCRdb re-called the PCR reads with MiXCR. The sample lists 7,000 or so clones, approximately 35% occurring once. Sequencing was carried out using tumor tissue. The receptor was isolated from a female donor with papillary thyroid cancer or a benign thyroid nodule (not recorded which). Some clones in this sample may be carry-over from other donors' samples.

The CDR3 sequence: CSARVDSGITGELFF. As DNA, the CDR3 is TGCAGTGCTAGAGTGGATAGCGGGATTACCGGGGAGCTGTTTTTT. The rearrangement uses TRBV20-1 and TRBJ2-2; 8 bases match TRBD2. The J segment lost 5 bases and the V segment lost 1 base, leaving 6 bases of the junction unmatched. CDR1 is DFQATT, CDR2 SNEGSKA, per germline (reference sequence). The CDR3 is 15 residues long.